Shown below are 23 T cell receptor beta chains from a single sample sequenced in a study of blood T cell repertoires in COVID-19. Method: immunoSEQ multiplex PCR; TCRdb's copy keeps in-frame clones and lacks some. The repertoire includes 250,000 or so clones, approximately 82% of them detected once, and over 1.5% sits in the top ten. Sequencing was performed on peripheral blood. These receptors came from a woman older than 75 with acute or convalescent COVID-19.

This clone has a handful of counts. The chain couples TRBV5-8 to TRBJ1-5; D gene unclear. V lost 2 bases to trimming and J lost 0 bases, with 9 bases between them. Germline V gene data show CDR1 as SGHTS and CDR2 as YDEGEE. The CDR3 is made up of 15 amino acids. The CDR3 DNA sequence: TGTGCCAGCAGCTTTTCGCAGAATAGCAATCAGCCCCAGCATTTT. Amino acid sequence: CASSFSQNSNQPQHF.

This CDR3 is CASSAGQPGNTIYF. CDR3 in DNA: TGTGCCAGCAGTGCGGGACAGCCTGGAAACACCATATATTTT. The chain carries TRBV2 and TRBJ1-3; 7 nucleotides agree with TRBD1. Germline V lookup: CDR1 SNHLY, CDR2 FYNNEI. The trim removed 4 bases at V and 2 bases at J, leaving 2 bases unmatched. The length of the CDR3 is 14 residues.

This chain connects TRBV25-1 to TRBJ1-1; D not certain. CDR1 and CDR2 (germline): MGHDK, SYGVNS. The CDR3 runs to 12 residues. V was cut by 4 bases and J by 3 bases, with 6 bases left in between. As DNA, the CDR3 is TGTGCCAGCAGTGGGCAGTACACTGAAGCTTTCTTT. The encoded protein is CASSGQYTEAFF.

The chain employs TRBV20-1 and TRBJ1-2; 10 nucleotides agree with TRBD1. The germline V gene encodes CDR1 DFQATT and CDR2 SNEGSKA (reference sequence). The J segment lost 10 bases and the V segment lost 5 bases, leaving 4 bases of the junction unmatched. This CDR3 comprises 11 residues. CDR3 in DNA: TGCAGTGCTCCGACAGGGGGCGACTACACCTTC. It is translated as CSAPTGGDYTF.

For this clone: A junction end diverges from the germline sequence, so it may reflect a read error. In DNA, the CDR3 is TGTGCCAGCAGCCAACCTGGCGGGAAGCTGTTTTTT. It translates to CASSQPGGKLFF. The chain combines TRBV7-2 with TRBJ2-2; possibly TRBD2 for D (6 bases). Germline CDR1 and CDR2: SGHTA and FQGNSA. CDR3 length equals 12 residues.

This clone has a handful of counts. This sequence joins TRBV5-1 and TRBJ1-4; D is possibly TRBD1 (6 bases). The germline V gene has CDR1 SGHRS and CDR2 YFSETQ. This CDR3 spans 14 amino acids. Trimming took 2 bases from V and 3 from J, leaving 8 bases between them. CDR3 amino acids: CASSLGQSNEKLFF. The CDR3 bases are TGCGCCAGCAGCTTAGGACAGTCTAATGAAAAACTGTTTTTT.

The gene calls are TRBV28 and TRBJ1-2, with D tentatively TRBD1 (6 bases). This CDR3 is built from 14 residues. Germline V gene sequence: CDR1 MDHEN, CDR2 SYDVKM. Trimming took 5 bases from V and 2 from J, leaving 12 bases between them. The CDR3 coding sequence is TGTGCCAGCAGTGCAGGGGCTCAAAACTATGGCTACACCTTC. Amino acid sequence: CASSAGAQNYGYTF.

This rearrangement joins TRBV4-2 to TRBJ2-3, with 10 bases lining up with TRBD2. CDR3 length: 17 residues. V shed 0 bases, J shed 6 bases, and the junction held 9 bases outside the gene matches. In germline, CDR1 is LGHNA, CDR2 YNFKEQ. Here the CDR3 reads CASSQELAGPNFDTQYF. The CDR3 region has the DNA TGTGCCAGCAGCCAAGAACTAGCGGGGCCGAACTTCGATACGCAGTATTTT.

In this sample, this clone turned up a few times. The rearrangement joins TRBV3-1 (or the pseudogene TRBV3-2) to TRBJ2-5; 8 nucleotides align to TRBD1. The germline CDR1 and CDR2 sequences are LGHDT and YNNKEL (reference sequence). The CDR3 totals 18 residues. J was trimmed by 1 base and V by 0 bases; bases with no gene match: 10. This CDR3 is CASSQDRGTGTTQETQYF. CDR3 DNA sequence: TGTGCCAGCAGCCAAGATCGGGGGACAGGCACAACCCAAGAGACCCAGTACTTC.

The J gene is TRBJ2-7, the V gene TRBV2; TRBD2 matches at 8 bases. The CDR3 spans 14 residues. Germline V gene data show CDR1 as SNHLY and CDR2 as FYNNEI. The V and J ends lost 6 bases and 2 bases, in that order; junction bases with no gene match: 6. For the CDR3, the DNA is TGTGCCAGCAGACTAGCGGCGAACACCTACGAGCAGTACTTC. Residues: CASRLAANTYEQYF.

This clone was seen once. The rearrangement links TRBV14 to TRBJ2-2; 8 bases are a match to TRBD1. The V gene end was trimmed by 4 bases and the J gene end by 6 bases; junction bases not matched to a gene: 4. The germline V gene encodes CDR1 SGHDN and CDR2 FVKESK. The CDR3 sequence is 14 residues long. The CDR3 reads CASSLQGAAGELFF. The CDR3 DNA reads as TGTGCCAGCAGCCTGCAGGGGGCCGCCGGGGAGCTGTTTTTT.

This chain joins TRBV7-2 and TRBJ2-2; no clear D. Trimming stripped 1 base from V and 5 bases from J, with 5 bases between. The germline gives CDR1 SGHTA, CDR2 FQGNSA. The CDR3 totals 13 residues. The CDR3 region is CASSLVITGELFF. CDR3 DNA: TGTGCCAGCAGCTTAGTTATAACCGGGGAGCTGTTTTTT.

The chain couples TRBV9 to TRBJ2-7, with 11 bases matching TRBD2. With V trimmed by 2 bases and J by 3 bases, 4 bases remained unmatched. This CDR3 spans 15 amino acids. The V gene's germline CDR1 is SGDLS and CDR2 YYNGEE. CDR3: CASSVGLAVGYEQYF. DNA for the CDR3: TGTGCCAGCAGCGTGGGACTAGCGGTAGGCTACGAGCAGTACTTC.

The CDR3 DNA reads as TGTGCCATCAAGGTCAAGGGGAGGGATGAGCAGTTCTTC. Protein product: CAIKVKGRDEQFF. V is TRBV10-3 and J is TRBJ2-1; TRBD2 matches at 7 bases. V was clipped by 7 bases and J by 8 bases; unmatched bases: 8. Germline CDR1 ENHRY, CDR2 SYGVKD. The CDR3 runs to 13 residues.

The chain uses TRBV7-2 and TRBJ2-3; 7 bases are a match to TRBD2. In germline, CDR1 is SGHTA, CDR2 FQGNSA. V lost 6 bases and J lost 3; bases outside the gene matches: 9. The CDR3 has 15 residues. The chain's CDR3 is CASSQLTSLTDTQYF. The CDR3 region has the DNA TGTGCCAGCAGTCAACTGACTAGCCTGACAGATACGCAGTATTTT.

The CDR3 spells CASSLLGRGSTDTQYF. CDR3 in DNA: TGTGCCAGCAGCTTGCTTGGCAGGGGCAGCACAGATACGCAGTATTTT. The V call is TRBV5-6, the J call TRBJ2-3, with a weak D call TRBD1 (6 bases). The CDR3 is 16 amino acids. Trimming stripped 1 base from V and 0 bases from J, with 12 bases between. CDR1 SGHDT and CDR2 YYEEEE come from the germline V gene.

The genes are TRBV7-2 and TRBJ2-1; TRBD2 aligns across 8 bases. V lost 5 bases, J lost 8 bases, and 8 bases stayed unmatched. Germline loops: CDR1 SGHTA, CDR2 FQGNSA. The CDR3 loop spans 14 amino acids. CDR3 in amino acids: CASSAGLATDEQFF. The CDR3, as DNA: TGTGCCAGCAGCGCAGGACTAGCTACCGATGAGCAGTTCTTC.

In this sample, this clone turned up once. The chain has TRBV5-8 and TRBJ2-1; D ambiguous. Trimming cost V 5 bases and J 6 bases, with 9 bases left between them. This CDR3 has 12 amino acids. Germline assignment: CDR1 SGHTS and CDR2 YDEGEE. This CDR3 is CASSLFRNEQFF. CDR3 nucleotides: TGTGCCAGCAGTCTCTTTCGCAATGAGCAGTTCTTC.

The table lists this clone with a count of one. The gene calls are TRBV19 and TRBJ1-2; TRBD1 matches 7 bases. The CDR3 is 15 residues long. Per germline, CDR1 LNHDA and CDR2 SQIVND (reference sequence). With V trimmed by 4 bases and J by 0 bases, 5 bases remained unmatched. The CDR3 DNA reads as TGTGCCAGTAGTACCCCGACAGGGTCTAACTATGGCTACACCTTC. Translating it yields CASSTPTGSNYGYTF.

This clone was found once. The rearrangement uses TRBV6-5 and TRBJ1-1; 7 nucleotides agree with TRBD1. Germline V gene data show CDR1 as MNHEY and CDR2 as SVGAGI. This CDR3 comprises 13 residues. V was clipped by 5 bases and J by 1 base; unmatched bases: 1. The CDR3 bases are TGTGCCAGCAGTCGGACAGGGAACACTGAAGCTTTCTTT. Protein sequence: CASSRTGNTEAFF.

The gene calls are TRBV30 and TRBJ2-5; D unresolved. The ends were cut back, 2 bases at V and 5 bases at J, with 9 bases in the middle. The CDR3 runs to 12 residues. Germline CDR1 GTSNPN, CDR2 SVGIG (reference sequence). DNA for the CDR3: TGTGCCTGGAGTCTCTCCCGTGAGACCCAGTACTTC. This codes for CAWSLSRETQYF.

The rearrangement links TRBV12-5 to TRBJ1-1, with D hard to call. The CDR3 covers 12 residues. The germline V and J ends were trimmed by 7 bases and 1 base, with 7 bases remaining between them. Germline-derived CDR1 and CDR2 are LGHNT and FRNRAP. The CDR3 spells CASAPQNTEAFF. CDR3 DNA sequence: TGTGCTAGTGCCCCCCAGAACACTGAAGCTTTCTTT.

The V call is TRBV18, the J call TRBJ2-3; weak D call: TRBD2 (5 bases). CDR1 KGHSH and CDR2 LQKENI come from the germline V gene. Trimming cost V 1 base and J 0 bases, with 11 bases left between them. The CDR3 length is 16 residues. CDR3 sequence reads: CASSPRLAGSTDTQYF. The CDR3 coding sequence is TGTGCCAGCTCACCACGGCTAGCCGGGAGCACAGATACGCAGTATTTT.